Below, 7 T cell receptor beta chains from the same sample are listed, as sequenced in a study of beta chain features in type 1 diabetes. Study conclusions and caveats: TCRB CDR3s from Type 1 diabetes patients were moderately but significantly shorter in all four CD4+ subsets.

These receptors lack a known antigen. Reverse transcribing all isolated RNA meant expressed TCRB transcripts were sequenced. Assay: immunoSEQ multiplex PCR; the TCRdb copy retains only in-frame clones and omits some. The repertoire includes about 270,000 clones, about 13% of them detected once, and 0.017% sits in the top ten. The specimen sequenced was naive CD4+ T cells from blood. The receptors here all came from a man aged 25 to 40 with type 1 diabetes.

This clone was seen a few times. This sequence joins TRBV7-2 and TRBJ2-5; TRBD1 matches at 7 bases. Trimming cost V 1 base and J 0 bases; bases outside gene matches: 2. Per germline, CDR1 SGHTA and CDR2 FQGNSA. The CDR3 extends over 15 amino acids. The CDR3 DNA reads TGTGCCAGCAGCTTAGGGGGACAGAACCAAGAGACCCAGTACTTC. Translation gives CASSLGGQNQETQYF.

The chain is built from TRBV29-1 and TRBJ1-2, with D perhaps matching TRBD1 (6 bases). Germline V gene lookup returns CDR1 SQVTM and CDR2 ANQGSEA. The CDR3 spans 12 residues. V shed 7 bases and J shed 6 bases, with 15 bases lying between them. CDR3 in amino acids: CSAELDRNGYTF. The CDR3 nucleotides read TGCAGCGCCGAACTTGACAGGAATGGCTACACCTTC.

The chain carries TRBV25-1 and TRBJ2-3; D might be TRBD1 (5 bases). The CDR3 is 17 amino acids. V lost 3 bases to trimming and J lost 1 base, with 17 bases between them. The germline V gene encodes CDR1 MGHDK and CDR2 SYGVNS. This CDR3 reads CASSDLSMGLGTDTQYF. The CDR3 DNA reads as TGTGCCAGCAGTGATCTATCTATGGGGCTGGGCACAGATACGCAGTATTTT.

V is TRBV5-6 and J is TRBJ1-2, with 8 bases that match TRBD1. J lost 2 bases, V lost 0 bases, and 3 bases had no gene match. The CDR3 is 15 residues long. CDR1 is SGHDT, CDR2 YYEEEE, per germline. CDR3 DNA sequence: TGTGCCAGCAGCTTGGAGGACAGGGTCAACTATGGCTACACCTTC. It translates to CASSLEDRVNYGYTF.

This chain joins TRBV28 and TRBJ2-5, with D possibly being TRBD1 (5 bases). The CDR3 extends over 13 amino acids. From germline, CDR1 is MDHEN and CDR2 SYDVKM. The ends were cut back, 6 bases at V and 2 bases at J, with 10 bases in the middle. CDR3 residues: CASRPTAQETQYF. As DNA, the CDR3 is TGTGCCAGCAGACCGACAGCGCAAGAGACCCAGTACTTC.

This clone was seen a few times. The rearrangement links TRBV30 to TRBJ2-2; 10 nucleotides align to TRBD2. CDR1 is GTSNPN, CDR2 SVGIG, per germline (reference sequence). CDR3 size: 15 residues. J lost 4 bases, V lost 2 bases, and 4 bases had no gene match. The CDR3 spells CAWSWLAGATGELFF. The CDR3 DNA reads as TGTGCCTGGAGTTGGCTAGCGGGAGCCACCGGGGAGCTGTTTTTT.

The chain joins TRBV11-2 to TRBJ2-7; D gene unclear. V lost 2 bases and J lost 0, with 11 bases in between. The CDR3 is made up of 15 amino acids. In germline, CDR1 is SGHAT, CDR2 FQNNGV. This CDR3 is CASSLSTASSYEQYF. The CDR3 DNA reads TGTGCCAGCAGCTTATCAACGGCTAGCTCCTACGAGCAGTACTTC.